This entry lists 11 T cell receptor beta chains sequenced from one sample in a study of cytomegalovirus exposure and HLA in healthy donors. Data came from immunoSEQ multiplex PCR; TCRdb stores just in-frame clones and leaves some out. The sample yields some 290,000 clones, 88% seen once. Sequencing used PBMCs. Receptors were obtained from a man under 40 in good health and CMV-seronegative.

This chain links TRBV27 with TRBJ2-1; 10 bases line up with TRBD2. The CDR3 contains 14 residues. The junction had 5 bases not matched to a gene; V was cut back by 9 bases and J by 3 bases. Germline V gene sequence: CDR1 MNHEY, CDR2 SMNVEV (reference sequence). CDR3 coding DNA: TGTGCCAGTTGGACTAGCGGAGGCTACAATGAGCAGTTCTTC. Its translation: CASWTSGGYNEQFF.

This clone was counted a few times. The chain recombines TRBV18 with TRBJ2-7, with D perhaps matching TRBD1 (6 bases). Trimming pared 6 bases from V and 0 bases from J, leaving 12 bases between. Germline-derived CDR1 and CDR2 are KGHSH and LQKENI. CDR3 size: 14 residues. CDR3 residues: CASSPDRSSYEQYF. Here the CDR3 DNA reads TGTGCCAGCTCCCCGGACAGAAGCTCCTACGAGCAGTACTTC.

The rearrangement uses TRBV11-2 and TRBJ2-1; 8 bases fit TRBD1. The CDR3 runs 15 residues. CDR1 and CDR2 from the germline V gene are SGHAT and FQNNGV. Trimming at V came to 1 base and at J to 14 bases, leaving 13 bases not matched to a gene. The CDR3 coding sequence is TGTGCCAGCAGCTTAGGGCTTCATGGGACAGGTCCTAAGTTCTTC. It encodes CASSLGLHGTGPKFF. Supplemented by reference TRBV11-2 and TRBJ2-1, the full variable domain reads EAGVAQSPRYKIIEKRQSVAFWCNPISGHATLYWYQQILGQGPKLLIQFQNNGVVDDSQLPKDRFSAERLKGVDSTLKIQPAKLEDSAVYLCASSLGLHGTGPKFFGPGTRLTVL.

The chain carries TRBV5-5 and TRBJ2-1; 14 positions match TRBD2. The trim removed 0 bases at V and 4 bases at J, leaving 9 bases unmatched. CDR3 length: 19 amino acids. Germline loops: CDR1 SGHKS, CDR2 YYEKEE (reference sequence). The chain's CDR3 is CASSLVGRLAGGNYNEQFF. CDR3 DNA: TGTGCCAGCAGCTTGGTTGGTAGACTAGCGGGGGGGAATTACAATGAGCAGTTCTTC.

In this sample, this clone turned up a few times. The rearrangement uses TRBV10-3 and TRBJ1-6, with D uncertain. CDR1 is ENHRY, CDR2 SYGVKD, per germline. V was cut by 2 bases and J by 9 bases, with 11 bases left in between. The CDR3 spans 14 residues. The CDR3 loop is CAISEEVSLSPLHF. The CDR3 DNA sequence: TGTGCCATCAGTGAGGAGGTTTCTCTTTCACCCCTCCACTTT.

This clone occurred once. This chain links TRBV10-2 with TRBJ2-1; 14 bases align to TRBD2. Germline V gene data show CDR1 as WSHSY and CDR2 as SAAADI. The J segment lost 8 bases and the V segment lost 3 bases, leaving 9 bases of the junction unmatched. This CDR3 has 17 residues. The CDR3 reads CASSDPRLAGGMDEQFF. The CDR3 DNA reads TGCGCCAGCAGTGACCCGAGACTAGCGGGGGGGATGGATGAGCAGTTCTTC.

The J gene is TRBJ2-1, the V gene TRBV11-2; 15 bases line up with TRBD2. The germline V gene encodes CDR1 SGHAT and CDR2 FQNNGV. The CDR3 spans 17 residues. The trim removed 4 bases at V and 7 bases at J, leaving 8 bases unmatched. In DNA form, the CDR3 reads TGTGCCAGCAGCTCCGGACTAGCGGGGGGGCCGGGGAATGAGCAGTTCTTC. Its protein is CASSSGLAGGPGNEQFF.

The rearrangement links TRBV9 to TRBJ2-7, with a weak D call TRBD2 (5 bases). Looked up from germline, CDR1 is SGDLS and CDR2 is YYNGEE. The CDR3 loop spans 15 amino acids. Trimming shortened V by 0 bases and J by 2 bases, and 12 bases separated the two germline ends. CDR3 bases: TGTGCCAGCAGCGTAGTCCCAACACTAGCCTACGAGCAGTACTTC. Protein: CASSVVPTLAYEQYF.

The chain couples TRBV7-9 to TRBJ1-4; 7 bases map to TRBD1. Losses at the gene ends were 7 bases for V and 6 bases for J; bases not matched to a gene: 11. Per the germline V gene, CDR1 is SEHNR and CDR2 is FQNEAQ (reference sequence). This CDR3 is 15 amino acids long. In DNA, the CDR3 is TGTGCCAGCATCCCGGCAGCAGGGGGTGATGAAAAACTGTTTTTT. Amino acids: CASIPAAGGDEKLFF.

The rearrangement joins TRBV6-5 to TRBJ1-2; tentative D call: TRBD1 (5 bases). V shed 0 bases and J shed 5 bases, with 13 bases lying between them. This CDR3 has 15 residues. CDR1 and CDR2 from the germline V gene are MNHEY and SVGAGI. The CDR3 here is CASSYSDTNIYGYTF. CDR3 sequence (DNA): TGTGCCAGCAGTTACTCGGACACAAATATTTATGGCTACACCTTC.

The gene calls are TRBV9 and TRBJ2-7; TRBD1 matches 9 bases. CDR1 SGDLS and CDR2 YYNGEE come from the germline V gene. This CDR3 has 16 amino acids. After removal of 4 bases from V and 5 bases from J, the junction contained 13 bases not matched to a gene. The CDR3 DNA follows: TGTGCCAGCAGCCCTACTAACGGACAGGGGATGGACGAGCAGTACTTC. Protein: CASSPTNGQGMDEQYF.